This is a list of T cell receptor beta chains from one sample in a study of T cells in Graves' hyperthyroidism and ophthalmopathy. TCRdb fed the multiplex PCR reads into MiXCR, producing one record per CDR3 protein. This repertoire shows nearly 600,000 distinct CDR3 sequences, roughly 14% found once; its top ten account for 5.8%. Sequenced sample: blood. All receptors come from a woman aged 25 to 39 with Graves' hyperthyroidism that later progressed to Graves' ophthalmopathy. The CDR3 runs from the conserved cysteine through the conserved F or W. The order of the fields is V gene, clone size, D gene, J gene, CDR3 protein, CDR3 DNA. D genes are given only for firm matches. Some rows mark clone size as missing; the rest say once, few, many or name a class of expanded clone.

>TRBV3-1|-|-|TRBJ2-5
CASSLREPETQYF
TGTGCCAGCAGCTTACGGGAGCCTGAGACCCAGTACTTC
>TRBV19|few|TRBD1|TRBJ2-7
CASSFSRDRYEQYF
TGTGCCAGTAGTTTCTCCCGGGACAGATACGAGCAGTACTTC
>TRBV7-2|many|-|TRBJ1-1
CASSLGGAMNTEAFF
TGTGCCAGCAGCTTAGGGGGAGCCATGAACACTGAAGCTTTCTTT
>TRBV20-1|many|TRBD1|TRBJ1-1
CSARETGGSPVAFF
TGCAGTGCTAGAGAAACAGGGGGCTCCCCTGTCGCTTTCTTT
>TRBV19|many|TRBD1|TRBJ2-5
CASSMGARQGTETQYF
TGTGCCAGTAGTATGGGGGCCCGACAGGGGACGGAGACCCAGTACTTC
>TRBV10-3|many|-|TRBJ1-1
CAAAGNDAEAFF
TGTGCCGCAGCAGGGAATGATGCTGAAGCTTTCTTT
>TRBV25-1|-|-|TRBJ1-3
CASSDTRSGNTIYF
TGTGCCAGCAGTGACACCCGCTCTGGAAACACCATATATTTT
>TRBV12-5|many|-|TRBJ2-1
CASGLVYEQFF
TGTGCTAGTGGTTTGGTATACGAGCAGTTCTTC
>TRBV18|-|TRBD1|TRBJ2-2
CASSNYGTVNTGELFF
TGTGCCAGCTCAAATTACGGGACAGTGAACACCGGGGAGCTGTTTTTT
>TRBV20-1|many|TRBD1|TRBJ1-4
CSARGGQGDSLEKLFF
TGCAGTGCTAGGGGAGGACAAGGGGACAGCCTTGAAAAACTGTTTTTT
>TRBV20-1|many|TRBD2|TRBJ2-7
CSAVRAGTAYEQYF
TGCAGTGCTGTCCGAGCGGGAACCGCCTACGAGCAGTACTTC
>TRBV2|many|TRBD1|TRBJ1-4
CASSFRTGENEKLFF
TGTGCCAGCAGTTTCCGGACAGGAGAAAATGAAAAACTGTTTTTT
>TRBV4-2|once|TRBD2|TRBJ2-7
CASSEPGLALPNEQYF
TGTGCCAGCAGCGAGCCGGGACTAGCGCTCCCCAACGAGCAGTACTTC
>TRBV11-2|-|-|TRBJ2-2
CASSFPFQRAGTGELFF
TGTGCCAGCAGCTTCCCGTTCCAGCGGGCGGGCACCGGGGAGCTGTTTTTT
>TRBV3-1|many|-|TRBJ1-4
CASSQPSDGPRGKLFF
TGTGCCAGCAGCCAACCGTCGGACGGCCCGAGGGGGAAACTGTTTTTT
>TRBV12-3/TRBV12-4|few|-|TRBJ2-3
CASSFSAFGDTQYF
TGTGCCAGCAGTTTTTCGGCTTTTGGGGATACGCAGTATTTT
>TRBV4-1|-|-|TRBJ2-1
CASSPLIGPSSYNEQFF
TGCGCCAGCAGCCCCCTAATAGGGCCGAGCTCCTACAATGAGCAGTTCTTC
>TRBV7-9|few|TRBD2|TRBJ2-7
CASSPPGTSLYEQYF
TGTGCCAGCAGTCCCCCCGGGACTAGTCTCTACGAGCAGTACTTC
>TRBV19|many|TRBD1|TRBJ1-1
CASGDRDYTEAFF
TGTGCCAGTGGGGACAGGGACTACACTGAAGCTTTCTTT
>TRBV12-3/TRBV12-4|-|-|TRBJ1-5
CASRQSNQPQHF
TGTGCCAGCAGACAGAGCAATCAGCCCCAGCATTTT
>TRBV18|many|-|TRBJ1-2
CASSPPSLYDSAGYGYTF
TGTGCCAGCTCACCACCTAGCCTATACGACTCAGCGGGCTATGGCTACACCTTC
>TRBV20-1|-|-|TRBJ2-1
CSARDLRVVDNEQFF
TGCAGTGCTAGAGATCTCAGGGTTGTTGACAATGAGCAGTTCTTC
>TRBV27|many|-|TRBJ1-1
CASAEGGAVYGITEAFF
TGTGCCAGTGCCGAAGGAGGGGCGGTGTACGGGATCACTGAAGCTTTCTTT
>TRBV11-3|many|TRBD2|TRBJ2-1
CASSLLAGTPSEQFF
TGTGCCAGCAGCTTACTAGCGGGAACCCCTTCTGAGCAGTTCTTC
>TRBV14|-|TRBD2|TRBJ2-3
CASKLSGREVPDTQYF
TGTGCCAGTAAACTATCCGGGCGGGAGGTTCCAGATACGCAGTATTTT
>TRBV27|few|-|TRBJ1-4
CASSPGGGKLFF
TGTGCCAGCAGTCCGGGGGGTGGAAAACTGTTTTTT
>TRBV20-1|many|-|TRBJ2-2
CSARPLSGANTGELFF
TGCAGTGCTAGACCCTTAAGCGGAGCGAACACCGGGGAGCTGTTTTTT
>TRBV7-2|many|-|TRBJ2-1
CASSLYVNNEQFF
TGTGCCAGCAGCTTATACGTAAACAATGAGCAGTTCTTC
>TRBV3-1|-|-|TRBJ2-1
CASSQMRPDEQFF
TGTGCCAGCAGCCAAATGCGGCCGGATGAGCAGTTCTTC
>TRBV7-2|many|-|TRBJ2-3
CASTTQRTSTDTQYF
TGTGCCAGCACCACCCAGAGGACCAGCACAGATACGCAGTATTTT
>TRBV15|once|-|TRBJ2-7
CATSRTGREQYF
TGTGCCACCAGCAGAACAGGACGCGAGCAGTACTTC
>TRBV6-5|-|-|TRBJ2-7
CASSYPGQGRSYEQYF
TGTGCCAGCAGTTACCCAGGGCAGGGGCGCTCCTACGAGCAGTACTTC
>TRBV30|many|-|TRBJ1-2
CAWSVYREGYTF
TGTGCCTGGAGTGTATACAGGGAAGGCTACACCTTC
>TRBV28|many|-|TRBJ2-2
CASSSDRATGELFF
TGTGCCAGCAGTTCGGACAGAGCCACCGGGGAGCTGTTTTTT
>TRBV12-3/TRBV12-4|many|-|TRBJ2-3
CASSLSLYGIEGVDTQYF
TGTGCCAGCAGTTTAAGTTTATATGGGATCGAAGGAGTGGATACGCAGTATTTT
>TRBV7-2|many|TRBD2|TRBJ2-1
CASSLSYSGRGLSEQFF
TGTGCCAGCAGCTTATCCTACAGCGGGAGGGGTCTATCGGAGCAGTTCTTC
>TRBV6-5|-|-|TRBJ2-3
CASSTQYF
TGTGCCAGCAGTACGCAGTATTTT
>TRBV3-1|many|TRBD2|TRBJ2-3
CASSRRTSGEGRDTQYF
TGTGCCAGCAGCCGGAGGACTAGCGGAGAGGGTAGAGATACGCAGTATTTT